Only one count was recorded for the clone carrying this T cell receptor (beta chain). TCRdb's table, derived via immunoSEQ multiplex PCR, lists solely in-frame clones and lacks some. The data show about 240,000 clones, more than 75% seen once. The source of the sample is a study of blood T cell repertoires in COVID-19. Study summary: The United States, Italy and Spain provided the acute and convalescent COVID-19 samples.

This CDR3 spans 13 amino acids. The germline V gene has CDR1 SNHLY and CDR2 FYNNEI. V dropped 7 bases and J dropped 0 bases, with 9 bases sitting between them. The rearrangement joins TRBV2 to TRBJ1-1; D gene uncertain. What was sequenced was peripheral blood. The TCR originated in a woman aged 55-75 years with active or convalescent COVID-19. DNA for the CDR3: TGTGCCAGCACGCAAACAATGAACACTGAAGCTTTCTTT. Amino acids: CASTQTMNTEAFF.